This is a list of T cell receptor beta chains from one sample in a study of T cell therapy after organ transplantation. Measured with immunoSEQ multiplex PCR; TCRdb has only the in-frame clones, and not every one. The data hold about 4,800 clones, with approximately 74% observed a single time. No antigen has been identified for these receptors. Source: CD8+ T cells from blood, taken after autologous CMV-specific T cell therapy. All receptors come from a human patient who had received a solid organ transplant and had CMV disease. Some T cells may possibly be graft donor cells. Each CDR3 is given without its conserved first and last residue. Each record gives: J gene, V gene, D gene, CDR3 protein. D genes are given only for firm matches.

TRBJ2-2,TRBV27,NA,ASSLSLNTGELF
TRBJ2-7,TRBV13,TRBD2,ASSPGGAPEEQY
TRBJ1-5,TRBV10-2,NA,ASSESNQPQH
TRBJ2-1,TRBV4-2,NA,ASSQDEGGGNEQF
TRBJ1-4,TRBV5-6,NA,ASSLGSLVTNEKLF
TRBJ1-1,TRBV5-1,TRBD1,ASGDRYMNTEAF
TRBJ1-2,TRBV9,NA,ASSVGVASYGYT
TRBJ2-1,TRBV4-2,NA,ASSQDRDPYNEQF
TRBJ1-1,TRBV5-8,NA,ASSLNLVTNTEAF
TRBJ1-3,TRBV30,NA,AWSSLPGNTIY
TRBJ1-4,TRBV4-3,TRBD1,ASSPSGGGTGFEKLF
TRBJ2-3,TRBV6-6,NA,ASSYSNANTQY
TRBJ2-1,TRBV7-9,TRBD1,ASSHKDREDYNEQF
TRBJ1-5,TRBV27,NA,ASSPASGNQPQH
TRBJ2-1,TRBV27,TRBD1,ASSLGQGGLIRGREQF
TRBJ2-1,TRBV13,NA,ATSGSLEQF
TRBJ1-4,TRBV7-8,TRBD1,ASSPGQTSEKLF
TRBJ1-2,TRBV7-8,NA,ASRPFRGSNYGYT
TRBJ2-7,TRBV6-5,NA,ASSPMGRGSYEQY
TRBJ1-4,TRBV4-2,TRBD1,ASSQGGTGATNEKLF
TRBJ1-1,TRBV5-4,TRBD1,ASRLGGAANTEAF
TRBJ2-5,TRBV7-7,TRBD2,ASSSSSSGGARETQY
TRBJ2-5,TRBV13,NA,ASSLHPSPIRKTQY
TRBJ2-6,TRBV4-3,NA,ASSQDLGQGANVLT
TRBJ2-1,TRBV19,NA,ASSIGSSSYNEQF
TRBJ1-6,TRBV27,NA,ASSLSPGGSPLH
TRBJ2-3,TRBV27,TRBD2,ASSATGTRIIVSDTQY
TRBJ1-2,TRBV28,NA,ASSLAWVGNYGYT
TRBJ1-1,TRBV14,TRBD1,ASSQAGTGVREAF
TRBJ1-1,TRBV12-5,NA,ASGFPRATNWGNTEAF
TRBJ2-1,TRBV7-9,TRBD2,ASTEHKRSSGVYNEQF
TRBJ1-5,TRBV27,NA,ASSLRGEHQPQH
TRBJ2-7,TRBV6-5,TRBD1,ASAPGQGREQY
TRBJ2-7,TRBV21-1,NA,ASSNYRDRSHSYEQY
TRBJ1-2,TRBV4-3,NA,ASSQDGGPRGYT
TRBJ2-5,TRBV11-3,NA,ASSLFAGQETQY
TRBJ2-1,TRBV5-1,NA,ASSLVSGYNEQF
TRBJ1-1,TRBV28,NA,ASKRGLFDEAF
TRBJ2-7,TRBV10-2,NA,ASSVSGRHEQY